The subject of this entry is one T cell receptor (beta chain). Antigen unknown. CDR1 is MNHEY, CDR2 SVGAGI, per germline. Unmatched junction bases numbered 5, after V lost 6 bases and J lost 2 bases. The CDR3 is made up of 14 amino acids. Alongside a J-beta primer mix, a sample-barcoded 5' primer served in a second PCR lasting about 7 to 12 cycles. Every single cDNA molecule received a tag from a template-switch adaptor with 12 random nucleotides. One entry per CDR3 protein, called by TCRdb with MiXCR from the 5' RACE reads. The table records over 600,000 distinct CDR3 sequences, less than 45% of them present only once. This sample stems from a study of blood T cells in healthy people across ages. Overall study: The template switching approach captured approximately one barcoded beta molecule for every two T cells. Study-level results: Measured against age, TCR beta diversity per million T cells decreased in a roughly linear manner.

Researchers collected roughly 9.8 milliliters of peripheral blood from every single donor. The sequence came from a man aged 80 or over in good health. The rearrangement uses TRBV6-5 and TRBJ2-7; 9 positions agree with TRBD1. Sequencing was done on a sample of blood. The CDR3 sequence: CASRPGQGPYEQYF. The DNA for the CDR3 is TGTGCCAGCAGGCCGGGACAGGGTCCCTACGAGCAGTACTTC.